A selection of T cell receptor beta chains follows, all from one sample in a study of T cell responses to AZD1222 COVID-19 vaccine. Using immunoSEQ multiplex PCR, the repertoire was profiled, and TCRdb retains in-frame clones only, with some absent. The sample contains some 53,000 clones, over 80% of which appear only once. Sequenced material: peripheral blood, taken 28 days after the second AZD1222 dose. These receptors were obtained from an adult who received the AZD1222 COVID-19 vaccine. Both conserved end residues are trimmed from each CDR3.

>TRBV27|TRBJ2-6|13
ASSAGNSGANVLT
>TRBV19|TRBJ2-4|13
ASTRGGEAKNIQY
>TRBV7-3|TRBJ2-3|17
ASSSYGTGRETSTDTQY
>TRBV18|TRBJ2-1|14
ASSPGTSGTYNEQF
>TRBV20-1|TRBJ2-2|15
SASETSGRITTGELF
>TRBV5-4|TRBJ2-7|13
ASSLDSGSSYEQY
>TRBV7-6|TRBJ2-7|14
ASSPLRGRGLAEQY
>TRBV11-3|TRBJ2-3|11
ASSLELTDTQY
>TRBV5-1|TRBJ2-3|14
ASSSRTSGRTDTQY
>TRBV28|TRBJ2-7|12
ASTPLPNTYEQY
>TRBV6-5|TRBJ2-5|12
ASSPAGDGETQY